This T cell receptor (beta chain) was sequenced during a study of tumor-infiltrating lymphocytes in oesophageal squamous cell carcinoma. Germline CDR1 and CDR2: MDHEN and SYDVKM. V was clipped by 8 bases and J by 0 bases, with 10 bases between them. The CDR3 is 13 amino acids. TCRdb fed the PCR reads into MiXCR, producing one record per CDR3 protein. Of about 24,000 distinct CDR3 sequences in the sample, 30% to 40% were seen once. This clonotype was detected ten times or more. This TCR was recovered from a male donor with esophageal squamous cell carcinoma. This sequence joins TRBV28 and TRBJ1-1; TRBD1 might be the D (6 bases). Sequences were obtained from esophageal tumor tissue. The CDR3 nucleotides are TGTGCCAGCTTGGGACACCTGAACACTGAAGCTTTCTTT. Its translation is CASLGHLNTEAFF.